This TCR beta chain appears in the sequencing data of a study of T-cell reconstitution after alpha-beta-depleted transplantation in children (dated by TCRdb to 2016 to 2018). About the study as a whole: T-cell immune reconstitution after TCRalphabeta/CD19-depleted allogeneic hematopoietic cell transplantation in children was quantitatively tracked in the study by means of TCR repertoire profiling.

What this sample's treatment or condition label stands for: allogeneic hematopoietic cell transplantation with graft depleted of TCRalphabeta T cells and CD19 B cells. The children who served as transplant recipients had been given grafts of TCRalphabeta/CD19-depleted allogeneic hematopoietic cells. Germline trimming: 4 bases from V, 5 bases from J; junction bases outside gene matches: 4. The CDR3 covers 13 residues, taking in both the cysteine and the phenylalanine. The retained sequence is limited to the CDR3, 39 bases, with the frame set at the first base. In the germline V gene, CDR1 corresponds to SGDLS and CDR2 to YYNGEE. Library preparation employed PCR. Sequencing took place on an Illumina HiSeq 2500. TCR library preparation used molecular barcoding, with unique molecular identifiers applied to normalize quantification of the TCRbeta repertoire. The raw public reads went through TCRdb reprocessing: fastp at Q25, MiXCR clone calling, in-frame beta chains kept. CDR3 protein duplicates are merged, each entry listing the most common genes and DNA. Recorded for this sample are about 900,000 distinct CDR3 sequences; roughly 29% of them occurred a single time. The biggest ten clones account for more than 25% of the sample.

On this clonotype: Its antigen has not been determined. Per-base quality was not reported, and no clone a single base away is much larger than it.

Findings and caveats that apply to the study as a whole: The high TCRbeta diversity at day 60 in some patients was ascribed to recipient T cells and intrathymic progenitors that had survived conditioning. The apparently early alphabetaT-cell count recovery about two months after transplant was reportedly dependent on only several hundred rapidly expanded clones derived from non-depleted graft cells. Over subsequent months, a decline in hyperexpanded clone frequencies was noted, and after one year, T-cell counts and TCRbeta diversity were mostly ascribed to newly produced T cells.

The source was PBMCs, mostly from graft donor cells, collected 360 days after TCRalphabeta/CD19-depleted stem cell transplant. The receptor's source is a boy in the first two years of life who had a stem cell transplant for SCID, so the T cells may come from the graft donor. The chain is encoded by TRBV9 joined to TRBJ2-7; 9 bases in the middle match TRBD1. The CDR3 here reads CASSRTGGHEQYF. The DNA sequence follows: TGTGCCAGCAGCCGCACAGGGGGCCACGAGCAGTACTTC.